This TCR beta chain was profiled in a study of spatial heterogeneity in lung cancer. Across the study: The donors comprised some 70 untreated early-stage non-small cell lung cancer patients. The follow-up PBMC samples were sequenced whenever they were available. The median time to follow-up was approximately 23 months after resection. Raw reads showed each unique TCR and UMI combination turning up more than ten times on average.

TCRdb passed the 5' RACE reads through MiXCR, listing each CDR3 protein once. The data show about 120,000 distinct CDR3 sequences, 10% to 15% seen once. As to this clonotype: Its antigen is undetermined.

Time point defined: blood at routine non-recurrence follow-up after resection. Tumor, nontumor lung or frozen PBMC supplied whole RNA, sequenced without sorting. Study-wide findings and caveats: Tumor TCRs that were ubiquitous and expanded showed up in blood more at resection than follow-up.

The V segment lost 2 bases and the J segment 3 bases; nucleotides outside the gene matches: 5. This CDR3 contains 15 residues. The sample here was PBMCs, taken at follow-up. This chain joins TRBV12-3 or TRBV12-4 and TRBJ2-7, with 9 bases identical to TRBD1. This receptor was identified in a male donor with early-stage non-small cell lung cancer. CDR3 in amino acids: CASSLFKTGGYEQYF. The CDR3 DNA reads TGTGCCAGCAGTTTATTTAAGACAGGGGGCTACGAGCAGTACTTC.